This TCR beta chain comes out of a study of blood T cell repertoires in COVID-19. Study at large: Specimens from acute and convalescent COVID-19 originated in the United States, Italy and Spain. PBMCs, B-cell-depleted T cells, or T cells provided the cDNA or gDNA that made up the material.

Enrollment of patients from Seattle took place during active infection, with longitudinal follow-up. In the source study's methods: Amplifying reference gene primers gave estimates of nucleated cell counts. Clones were read by immunoSEQ multiplex PCR, and TCRdb kept only the in-frame ones, dropping some. V and J calls and clone size are copied from that table; D and trimming were computed from the DNA. The data hold around 460,000 clones, with around nine tenths observed a single time. Germline CDR1 is SNHLY and CDR2 is FYNNEI. V gave up 5 bases and J gave up 2 bases; unmatched junction bases: 6. The CDR3 runs 15 residues.

The sample was peripheral blood. The V gene is TRBV2, the J gene TRBJ1-3, with TRBD1 identical over 7 bases. The origin of this receptor is a man between 18 and 35 years old with COVID-19, enrolled during active disease. For the CDR3, the DNA is TGTGCCAGCAGTTTGACAGGGACTCCTGGAAACACCATATATTTT. This translates into CASSLTGTPGNTIYF.